In its sample, the clone carrying this TCR beta chain was seen once. This sample stems from a study of PD-L1 blockade in urothelial cancer. Study summary: Male sex and bladder-origin urothelial cancer characterized about 85% of the 29 patients. The median T cell count in blood samples was roughly 140,000. Patients had been given 0 to 3 earlier chemotherapy regimens.

Sample contribution per patient ranged from 1 to 8, covering pretreatment and on-treatment. Trimming cost V 7 bases and J 4 bases, with 16 bases left between them. The CDR3 contains 14 residues. Germline loops: CDR1 SQVTM, CDR2 ANQGSEA. TCRdb keeps only in-frame clones here, not all; method: immunoSEQ multiplex PCR. The sample yields fewer than 75,000 clones, under 90% seen once. Source: PBMCs, taken around atezolizumab (anti-PD-L1) treatment. The chain employs TRBV29-1 and TRBJ2-2; tentative D call: TRBD1 (6 bases). The source is a man between 65 and 79 years old with urothelial cancer. CDR3 sequence (DNA): TGCAGCGGCACAACCCAGGGGTTCACCGGGGAGCTGTTTTTT. This codes for CSGTTQGFTGELFF.